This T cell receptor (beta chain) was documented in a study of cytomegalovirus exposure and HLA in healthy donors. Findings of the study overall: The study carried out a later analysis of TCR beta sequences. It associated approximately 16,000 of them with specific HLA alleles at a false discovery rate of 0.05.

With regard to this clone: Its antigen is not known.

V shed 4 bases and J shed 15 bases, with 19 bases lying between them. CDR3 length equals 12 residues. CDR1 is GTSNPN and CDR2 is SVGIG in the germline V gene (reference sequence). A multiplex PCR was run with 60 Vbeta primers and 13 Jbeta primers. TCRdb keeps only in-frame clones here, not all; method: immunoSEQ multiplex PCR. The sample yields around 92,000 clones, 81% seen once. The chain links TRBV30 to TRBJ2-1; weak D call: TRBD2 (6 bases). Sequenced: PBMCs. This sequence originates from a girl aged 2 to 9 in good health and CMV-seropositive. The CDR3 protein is CAWTPPRRGPFF. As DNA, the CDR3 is TGTGCCTGGACCCCCCCCCGGAGGGGACCGTTCTTC.